The T cell receptor beta chain described here comes from a study of naive and memory T cell subsets. Study observations and caveats: Naive repertoires, especially CD8, held a few larger clonotypes, possibly memory cells re-expressing CD45RA.

CDR3 length: 12 residues. V lost 6 bases and J 8 bases, leaving 15 bases between the germline ends. Germline CDR1 reads SQVTM; CDR2 reads ANQGSEA. As for this clonotype: Antigen: not known.

Both TRBC1 and TRBC2 were covered by a beta constant-region primer of two equimolar oligonucleotides. Nested alpha and beta constant-region primers with the SP2 primer drove four PCR rounds on ligated cDNA. TCRdb re-analysed the UMI-ligation and nested PCR reads in MiXCR, keeping a single row per CDR3 protein. The sample holds more than 95,000 distinct CDR3 sequences, around 13% seen once. The TCR comes from a human donor in good health. The sequencing input was naive CD8+ T cells from blood. The chain employs TRBV29-1 and TRBJ2-3, with D perhaps matching TRBD2 (5 bases). The CDR3 DNA follows: TGCAGCGTCGGGGTCTCGGTCGGTACGCAGTATTTT. It encodes CSVGVSVGTQYF.